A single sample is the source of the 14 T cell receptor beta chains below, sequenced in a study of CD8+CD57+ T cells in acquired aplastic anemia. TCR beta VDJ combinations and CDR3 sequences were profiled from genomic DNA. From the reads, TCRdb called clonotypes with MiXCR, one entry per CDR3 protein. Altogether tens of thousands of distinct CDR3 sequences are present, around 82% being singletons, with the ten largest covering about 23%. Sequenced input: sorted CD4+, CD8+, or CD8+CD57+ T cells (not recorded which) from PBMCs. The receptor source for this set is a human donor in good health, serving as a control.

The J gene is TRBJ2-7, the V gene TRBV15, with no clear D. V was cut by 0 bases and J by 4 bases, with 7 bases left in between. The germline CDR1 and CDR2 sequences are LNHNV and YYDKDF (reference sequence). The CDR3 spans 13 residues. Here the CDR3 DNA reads TGTGCCACCAGCAGAGACAGGCTGTACGAGCAGTACTTC. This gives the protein CATSRDRLYEQYF.

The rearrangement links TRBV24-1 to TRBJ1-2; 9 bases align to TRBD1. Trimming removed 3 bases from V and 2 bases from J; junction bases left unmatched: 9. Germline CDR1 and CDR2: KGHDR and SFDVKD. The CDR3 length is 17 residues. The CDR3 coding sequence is TGTGCCACCAGTGATGCGCGTCCTGGGACAGGGAACTATGGCTACACCTTC. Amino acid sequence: CATSDARPGTGNYGYTF.

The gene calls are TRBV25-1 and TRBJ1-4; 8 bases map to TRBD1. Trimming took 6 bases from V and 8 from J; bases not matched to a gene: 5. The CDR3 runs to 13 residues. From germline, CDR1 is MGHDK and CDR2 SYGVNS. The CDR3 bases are TGTGCCAGCAGGACAGGGGCGGGCGAAAAACTGTTTTTT. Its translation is CASRTGAGEKLFF.

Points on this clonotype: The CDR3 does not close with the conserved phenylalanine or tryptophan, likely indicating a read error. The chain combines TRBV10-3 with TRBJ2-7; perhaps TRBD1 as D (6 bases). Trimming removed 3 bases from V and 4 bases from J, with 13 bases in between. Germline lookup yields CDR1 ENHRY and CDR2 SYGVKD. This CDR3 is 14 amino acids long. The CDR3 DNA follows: TGTGCCATCAGTGACAGGGGAAAGGGGTACGAGCAGTACCTC. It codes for CAISDRGKGYEQYL.

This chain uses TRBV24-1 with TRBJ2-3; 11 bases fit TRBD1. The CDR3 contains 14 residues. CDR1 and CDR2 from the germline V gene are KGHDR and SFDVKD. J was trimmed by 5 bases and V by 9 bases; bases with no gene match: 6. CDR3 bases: TGTGCCACCGAGGACAGGGGGCGCGAAGATACGCAGTATTTT. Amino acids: CATEDRGREDTQYF.

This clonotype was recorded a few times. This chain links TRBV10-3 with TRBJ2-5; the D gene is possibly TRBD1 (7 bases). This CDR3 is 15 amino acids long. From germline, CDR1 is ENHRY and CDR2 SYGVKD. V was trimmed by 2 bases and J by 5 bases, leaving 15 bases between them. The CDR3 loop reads CAISEGRGRIETQYF. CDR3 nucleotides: TGTGCCATCAGTGAGGGCAGGGGGAGGATTGAGACCCAGTACTTC.

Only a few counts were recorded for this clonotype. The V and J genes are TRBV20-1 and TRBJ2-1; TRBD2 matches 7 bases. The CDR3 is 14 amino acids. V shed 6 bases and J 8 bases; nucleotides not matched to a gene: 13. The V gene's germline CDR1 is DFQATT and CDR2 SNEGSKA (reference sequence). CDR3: CSAAGTNARDEQFF. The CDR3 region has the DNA TGCAGTGCAGCCGGGACTAACGCCCGGGATGAGCAGTTCTTC.

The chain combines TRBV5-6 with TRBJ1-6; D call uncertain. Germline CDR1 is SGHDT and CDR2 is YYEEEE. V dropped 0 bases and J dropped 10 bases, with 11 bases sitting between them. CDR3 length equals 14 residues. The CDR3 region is CASSLDRSQSPLHF. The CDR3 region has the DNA TGTGCCAGCAGCTTGGACAGATCCCAATCACCCCTCCACTTT.

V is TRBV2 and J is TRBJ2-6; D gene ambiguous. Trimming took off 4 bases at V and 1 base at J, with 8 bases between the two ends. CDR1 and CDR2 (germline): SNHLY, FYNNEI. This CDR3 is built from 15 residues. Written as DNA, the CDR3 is TGTGCCAGCAGTGCAGACATATCTGGGGCCAACGTCCTGACTTTC. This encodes CASSADISGANVLTF.

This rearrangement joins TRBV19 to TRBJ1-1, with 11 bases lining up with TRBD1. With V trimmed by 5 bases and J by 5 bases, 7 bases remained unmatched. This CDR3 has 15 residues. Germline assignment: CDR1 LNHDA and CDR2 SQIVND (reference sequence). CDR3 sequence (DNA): TGTGCCAGTAGTCCGGGGACAGGGGGATTGACTGAAGCTTTCTTT. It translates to CASSPGTGGLTEAFF.

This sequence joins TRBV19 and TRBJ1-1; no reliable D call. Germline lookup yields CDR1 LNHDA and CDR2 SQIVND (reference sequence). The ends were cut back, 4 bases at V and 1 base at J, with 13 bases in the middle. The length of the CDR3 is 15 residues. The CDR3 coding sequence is TGTGCCAGTAGTACCCAACATGGACCGAACACTGAAGCTTTCTTT. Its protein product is CASSTQHGPNTEAFF.

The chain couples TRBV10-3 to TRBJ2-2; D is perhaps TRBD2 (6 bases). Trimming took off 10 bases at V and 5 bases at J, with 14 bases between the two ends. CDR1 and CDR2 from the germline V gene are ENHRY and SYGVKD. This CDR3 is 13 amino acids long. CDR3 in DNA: TGTGCCACCGCGGGACGGAATACCGGGGAGCTGTTTTTT. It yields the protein CATAGRNTGELFF.

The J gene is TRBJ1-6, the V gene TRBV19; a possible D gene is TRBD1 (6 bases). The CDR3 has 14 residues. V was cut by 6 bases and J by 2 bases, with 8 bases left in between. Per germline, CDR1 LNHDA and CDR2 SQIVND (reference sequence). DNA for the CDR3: TGTGCCAGTAGGGGGGGCGCCTATAATTCACCCCTCCACTTT. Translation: CASRGGAYNSPLHF. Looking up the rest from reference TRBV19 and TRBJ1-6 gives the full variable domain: DGGITQSPKYLFRKEGQNVTLSCEQNLNHDAMYWYRQDPGQGLRLIYYSQIVNDFQKGDIAEGYSVSREKKESFPLTVTSAQKNPTAFYLCASRGGAYNSPLHFGNGTRLTVT.

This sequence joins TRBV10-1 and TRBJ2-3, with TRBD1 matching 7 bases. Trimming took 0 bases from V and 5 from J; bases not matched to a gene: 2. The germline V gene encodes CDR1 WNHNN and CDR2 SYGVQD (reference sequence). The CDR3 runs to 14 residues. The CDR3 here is CASSESGDRDTQYF. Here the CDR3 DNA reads TGCGCCAGCAGTGAGTCAGGGGACAGAGATACGCAGTATTTT.